This record looks at one T cell receptor beta chain sequence and its context. Its cognate antigen has yet to be identified. The sample holds no much larger clone one base away, and base qualities are not on file. The data belong to a study of post-analysis software for immune sequencing data (dated by TCRdb to between 2015 and 2016). For context, the study as a whole: Relapsing-remitting, secondary progressive and progressive-relapsing multiple sclerosis were recorded as disease courses, and subtype annotation was lacking for some patients. Patient repertoires were compared against roughly 11 previously published healthy control repertoires from donors aged roughly 6 to 28 years. A subset of samples was prepared in parallel using single-end sample barcoding, then pooled and co-amplified after Illumina adapter ligation. General study outcomes and caveats: Compared with controls, multiple sclerosis patients had significantly lower normalized Chao1 diversity, a finding suggesting substantial peripheral T-cell clonal expansion. When samples were clustered directly using the F measure, samples prepared in the same batch co-clustered strongly, which prompted a batch-effect correction. The control group was slightly older than the multiple sclerosis patient group. Patients showed significantly higher frequencies than controls for about 5 TRBV segments, among them TRBV5-6, TRBV5-1 and TRBV20-1.

Relative to germline, V is 0 bases shorter and J is 5 bases shorter, with 13 bases between their ends. CDR1 is given as MNHEY and CDR2 as SVGEGT, both from the germline V gene. The CDR3 starts with the cysteine, ends with the phenylalanine, and has 15 residues. The entry retains the CDR3 DNA only, 45 bases that are in frame from base 1. The library relied on PCR. The listed sequencing device is Illumina HiSeq 2500. To reduce PCR and sequencing biases, unique molecular identifiers were incorporated into the TCR beta cDNA libraries. About 500,000 cDNA molecules were obtained for every 1 to 10 million input T cells, so each molecule roughly corresponded to one T cell. The patient libraries were prepared and sequenced using the same protocol as the earlier healthy control dataset. Samples belonging to the same batch were prepared together, multiplexed and sequenced on a shared HiSeq lane. On the study's bioinformatics: Raw barcoded reads were processed with MIGEC, and single-read molecular identifier groups were discarded before consensus assembly and CDR3 extraction. VDJtools was used for post-analysis of the clonotype tables, with diversity normalized by down-sampling every dataset to the smallest sample size. To correct batch-related cross-sample contamination, repertoire overlap clustering matched CDR3 amino acid sequences but not nucleotide sequences. TCRdb trimmed the raw reads at Q25, called clones with MiXCR and kept productive beta chains. One record per CDR3 amino acid sequence lists the most common genes and DNA. TCRdb's processing, not the authors' own work, is the source of the V and J calls. The sample yields about 680,000 distinct CDR3 sequences; approximately 60% were counted once. The ten largest account for over 9% of the sample.

To demonstrate the VDJtools post-analysis software, the study profiled TCR beta repertoires from the peripheral blood of 10 to 15 young patients with multiple sclerosis. The patients with multiple sclerosis were children and adolescents between about 6 and 15 years of age. The chain is made from TRBV6-2 or TRBV6-3 and TRBJ2-5; tentative D gene TRBD2, with 6 bases matching. The sample was blood. The TCR sequence derives from a girl aged 2 to 9 with multiple sclerosis. The nucleotide sequence reads TGTGCCAGCAGTTACTCTGACGCGGGGCCGGAGACCCAGTACTTC. The resulting protein is CASSYSDAGPETQYF.